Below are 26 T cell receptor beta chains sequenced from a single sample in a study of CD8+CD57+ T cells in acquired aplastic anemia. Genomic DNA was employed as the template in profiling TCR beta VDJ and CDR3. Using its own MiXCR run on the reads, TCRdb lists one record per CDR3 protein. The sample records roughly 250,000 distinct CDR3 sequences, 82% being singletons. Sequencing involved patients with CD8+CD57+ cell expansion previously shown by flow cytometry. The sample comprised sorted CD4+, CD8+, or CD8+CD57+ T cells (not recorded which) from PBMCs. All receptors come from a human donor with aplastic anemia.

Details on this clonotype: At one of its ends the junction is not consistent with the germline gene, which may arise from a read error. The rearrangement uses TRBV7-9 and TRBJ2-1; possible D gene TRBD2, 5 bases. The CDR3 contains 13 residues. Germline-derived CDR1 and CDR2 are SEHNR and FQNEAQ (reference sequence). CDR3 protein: CASSLSPGNEQFF. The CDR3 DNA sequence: TGTGCTAGCAGCTTATCTCCGGGGAATGAGCAGTTCTTT.

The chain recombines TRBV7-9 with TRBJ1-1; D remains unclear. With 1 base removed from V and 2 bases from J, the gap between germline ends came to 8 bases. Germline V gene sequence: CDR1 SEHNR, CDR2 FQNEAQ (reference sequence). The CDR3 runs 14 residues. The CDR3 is CASSLDIVNTEAFF. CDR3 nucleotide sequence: TGTGCCAGCAGCTTAGATATCGTAAACACTGAAGCTTTCTTT.

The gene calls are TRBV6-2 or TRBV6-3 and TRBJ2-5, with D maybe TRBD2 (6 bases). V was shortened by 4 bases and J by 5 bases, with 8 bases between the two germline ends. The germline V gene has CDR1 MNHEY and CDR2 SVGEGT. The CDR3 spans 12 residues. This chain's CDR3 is CASSWGGETQYF. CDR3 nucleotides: TGTGCCAGCAGTTGGGGAGGTGAGACCCAGTACTTC.

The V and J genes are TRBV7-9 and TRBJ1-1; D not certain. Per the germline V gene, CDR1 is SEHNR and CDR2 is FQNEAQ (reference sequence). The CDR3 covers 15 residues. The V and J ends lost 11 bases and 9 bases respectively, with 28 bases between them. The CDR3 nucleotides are TGTGCCTACGACTTAGCGCCGAAAGAAGAGACCCAAGCTTTCTTT. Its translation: CAYDLAPKEETQAFF.

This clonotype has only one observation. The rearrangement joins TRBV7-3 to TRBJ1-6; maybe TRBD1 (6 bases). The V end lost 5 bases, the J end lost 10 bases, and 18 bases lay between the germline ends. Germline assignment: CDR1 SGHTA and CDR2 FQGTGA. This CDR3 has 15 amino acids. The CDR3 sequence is CASSALTGFGSPLHF. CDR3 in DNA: TGTGCCAGCAGCGCCCTTACAGGGTTTGGGTCACCCCTCCACTTT.

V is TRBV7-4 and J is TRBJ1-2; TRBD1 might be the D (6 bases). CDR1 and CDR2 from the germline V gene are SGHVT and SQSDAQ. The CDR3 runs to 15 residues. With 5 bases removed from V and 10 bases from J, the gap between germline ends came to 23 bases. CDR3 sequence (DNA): TGTGCCAGCAGCGTCATAGGGGGTTTGGCCCATGCCTACACCTTC. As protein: CASSVIGGLAHAYTF.

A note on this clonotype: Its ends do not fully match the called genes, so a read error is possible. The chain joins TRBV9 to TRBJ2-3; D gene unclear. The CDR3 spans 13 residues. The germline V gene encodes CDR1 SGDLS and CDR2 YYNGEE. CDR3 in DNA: TGTGCCAGCGGCGACGGGTCAGATAATCAGTATTTTTTT. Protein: CASGDGSDNQYFF.

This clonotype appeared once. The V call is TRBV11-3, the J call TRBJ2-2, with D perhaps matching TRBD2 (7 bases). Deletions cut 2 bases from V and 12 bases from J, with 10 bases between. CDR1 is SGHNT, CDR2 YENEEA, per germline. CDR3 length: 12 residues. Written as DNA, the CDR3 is TGTGCCAGCAGCTTAAGCGGGACAAAGCTGTTTTTT. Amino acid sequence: CASSLSGTKLFF. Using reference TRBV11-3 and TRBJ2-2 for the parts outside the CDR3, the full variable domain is EAGVVQSPRYKIIEKKQPVAFWCNPISGHNTLYWYLQNLGQGPELLIRYENEEAVDDSQLPKDRFSAERLKGVDSTLKIQPAELGDSAVYLCASSLSGTKLFFGEGSRLTVL.

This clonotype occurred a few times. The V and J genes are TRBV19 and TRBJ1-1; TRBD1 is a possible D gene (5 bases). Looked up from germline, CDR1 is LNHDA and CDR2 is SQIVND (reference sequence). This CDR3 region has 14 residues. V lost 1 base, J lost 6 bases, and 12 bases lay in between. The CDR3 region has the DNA TGTGCCAGTAGTATAGGGGCAGGGTTCCCTGAAGCTTTCTTT. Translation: CASSIGAGFPEAFF.

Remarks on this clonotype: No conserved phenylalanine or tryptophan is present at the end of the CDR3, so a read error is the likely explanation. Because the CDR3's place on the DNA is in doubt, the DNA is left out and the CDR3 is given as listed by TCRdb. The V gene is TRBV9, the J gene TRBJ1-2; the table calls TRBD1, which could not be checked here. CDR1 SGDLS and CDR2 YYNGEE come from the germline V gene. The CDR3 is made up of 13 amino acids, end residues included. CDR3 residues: CANSEGTARNQPL.

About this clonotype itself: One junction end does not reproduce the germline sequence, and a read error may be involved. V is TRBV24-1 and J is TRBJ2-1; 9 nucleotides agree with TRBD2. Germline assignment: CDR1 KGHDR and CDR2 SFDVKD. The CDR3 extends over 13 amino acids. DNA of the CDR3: TGTGCCACCAGACAGGGACTAGCCGGAAGACTGTCCTTC. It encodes CATRQGLAGRLSF.

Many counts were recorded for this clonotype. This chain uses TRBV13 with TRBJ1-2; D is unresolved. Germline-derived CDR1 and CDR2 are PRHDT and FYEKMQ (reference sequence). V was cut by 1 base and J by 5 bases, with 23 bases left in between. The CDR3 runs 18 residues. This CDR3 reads CASSLDGVVGRYEYGYTF. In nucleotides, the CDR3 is TGTGCCAGCAGCTTAGACGGGGTAGTCGGGAGGTATGAGTATGGCTACACCTTC.

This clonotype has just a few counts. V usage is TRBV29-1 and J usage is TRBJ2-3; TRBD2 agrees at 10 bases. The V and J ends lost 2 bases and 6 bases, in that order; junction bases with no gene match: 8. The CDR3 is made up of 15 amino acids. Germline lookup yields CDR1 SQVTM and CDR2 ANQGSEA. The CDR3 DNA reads TGCAGCGTTGAACGTTTAGCGGGAGGTCCCGATACGCAGTATTTT. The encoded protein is CSVERLAGGPDTQYF.

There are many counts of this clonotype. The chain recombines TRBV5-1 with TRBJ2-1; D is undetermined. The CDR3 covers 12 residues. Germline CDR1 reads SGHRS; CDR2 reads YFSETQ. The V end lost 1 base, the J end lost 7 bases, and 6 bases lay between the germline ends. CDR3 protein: CASSLLANEQFF. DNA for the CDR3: TGCGCCAGCAGCTTGTTGGCGAATGAGCAGTTCTTC. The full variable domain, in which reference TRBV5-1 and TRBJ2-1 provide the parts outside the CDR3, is KAGVTQTPRYLIKTRGQQVTLSCSPISGHRSVSWYQQTPGQGLQFLFEYFSETQRNKGNFPGRFSGRQFSNSRSEMNVSTLELGDSALYLCASSLLANEQFFGPGTRLTVL.

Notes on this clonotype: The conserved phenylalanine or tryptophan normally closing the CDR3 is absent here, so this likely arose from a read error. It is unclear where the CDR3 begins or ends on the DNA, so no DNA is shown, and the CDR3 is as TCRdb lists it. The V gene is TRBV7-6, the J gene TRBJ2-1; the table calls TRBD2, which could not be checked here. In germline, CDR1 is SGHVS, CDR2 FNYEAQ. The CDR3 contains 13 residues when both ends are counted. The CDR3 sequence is CASTLGGIHSRAN.

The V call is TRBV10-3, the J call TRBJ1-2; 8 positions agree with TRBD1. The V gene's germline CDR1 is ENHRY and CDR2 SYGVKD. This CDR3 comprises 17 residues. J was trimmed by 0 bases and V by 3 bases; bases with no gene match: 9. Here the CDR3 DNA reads TGTGCCATCAGTGAACCTACCGGGACAGGCTCTAACTATGGCTACACCTTC. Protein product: CAISEPTGTGSNYGYTF.

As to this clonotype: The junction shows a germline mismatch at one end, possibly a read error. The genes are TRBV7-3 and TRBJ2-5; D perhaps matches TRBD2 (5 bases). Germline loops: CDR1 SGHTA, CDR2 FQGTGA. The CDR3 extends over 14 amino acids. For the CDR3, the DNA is TGTGCCAGCAGCGTACCGGGGATCGCGGAGACGCAGTACTTC. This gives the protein CASSVPGIAETQYF.

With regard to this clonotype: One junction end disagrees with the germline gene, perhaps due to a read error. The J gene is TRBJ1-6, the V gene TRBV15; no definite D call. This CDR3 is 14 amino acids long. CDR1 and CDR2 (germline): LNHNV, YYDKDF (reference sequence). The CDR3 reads CASSIDGKKEPHHF. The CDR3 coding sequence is TGTGCCAGCAGCATAGACGGCAAGAAAGAACCCCACCACTTC.

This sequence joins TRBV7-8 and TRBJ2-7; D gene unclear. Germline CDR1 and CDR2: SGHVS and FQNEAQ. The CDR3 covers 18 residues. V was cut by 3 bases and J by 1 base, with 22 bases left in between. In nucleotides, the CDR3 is TGTGCCAGCAGCTTTCATGCAGACCGGAATGCCCTTTCCTACGAGCAGTACGTC. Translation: CASSFHADRNALSYEQYV.

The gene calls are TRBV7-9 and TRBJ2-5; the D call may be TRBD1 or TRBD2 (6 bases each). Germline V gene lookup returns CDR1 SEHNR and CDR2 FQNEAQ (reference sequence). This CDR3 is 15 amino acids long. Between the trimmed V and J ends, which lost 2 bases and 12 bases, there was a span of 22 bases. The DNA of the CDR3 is TGTGCCAGCAGCTTAAGGGGTAGCTGGGGGGCCAACGAGTACTTC. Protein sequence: CASSLRGSWGANEYF.

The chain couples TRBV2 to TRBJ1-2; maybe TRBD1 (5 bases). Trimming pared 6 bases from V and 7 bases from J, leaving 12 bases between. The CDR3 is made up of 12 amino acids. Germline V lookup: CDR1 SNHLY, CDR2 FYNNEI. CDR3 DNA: TGTGCCAGCAGCCCCCGCGGGGGTGGCTACACCTTC. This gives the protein CASSPRGGGYTF.

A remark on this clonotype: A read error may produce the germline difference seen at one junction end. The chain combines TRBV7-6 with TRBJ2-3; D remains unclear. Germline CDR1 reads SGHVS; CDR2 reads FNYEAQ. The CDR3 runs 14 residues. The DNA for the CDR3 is TGTGCCAGCAGCTTGGGGTCCTATAATTCACCCCTGTACTTT. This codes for CASSLGSYNSPLYF.

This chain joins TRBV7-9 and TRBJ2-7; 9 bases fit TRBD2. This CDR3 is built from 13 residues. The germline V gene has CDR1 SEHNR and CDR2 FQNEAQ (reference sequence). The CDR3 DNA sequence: TGTGCCAGCAGCTTTGTGATAAGCGGGGGGCGGGACGTG. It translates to CASSFVISGGRDV.

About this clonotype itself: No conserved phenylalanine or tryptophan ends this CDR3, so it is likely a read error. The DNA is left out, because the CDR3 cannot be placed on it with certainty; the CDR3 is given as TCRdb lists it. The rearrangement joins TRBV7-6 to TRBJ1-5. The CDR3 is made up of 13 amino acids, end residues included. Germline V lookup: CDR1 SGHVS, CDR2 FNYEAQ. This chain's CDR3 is CASSLAHGTKQTH.

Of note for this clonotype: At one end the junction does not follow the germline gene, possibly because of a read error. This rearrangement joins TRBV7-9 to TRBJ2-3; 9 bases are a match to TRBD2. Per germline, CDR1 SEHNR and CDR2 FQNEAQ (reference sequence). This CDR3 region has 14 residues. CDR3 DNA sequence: TGTGCCGGACGCGTAGCGGGGGAGACCCATACCCAGGATTTT. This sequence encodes CAGRVAGETHTQDF.

The CDR3 sequence is CASSWGGGRSCGYTF. The CDR3 DNA sequence: TGTGCCAGCAGCTGGGGTGGAGGGCGAAGCTGTGGTTACACCTTC. The chain recombines TRBV7-9 with TRBJ1-2, with D unresolved. The germline gives CDR1 SEHNR, CDR2 FQNEAQ (reference sequence). With 4 bases removed from V and 11 bases from J, the gap between germline ends came to 23 bases. CDR3 length equals 15 residues.